The following is a T cell receptor (beta chain) sequence with its context. The data are from a study of blood T cell repertoires in COVID-19. Looking at the study overall: COVID-19 samples, acute and convalescent, were from the United States, Italy and Spain. T cells, B-cell-depleted T cells, or PBMCs supplied cDNA or gDNA.

Methods used by the authors: Researchers report that nucleated cell counts were estimated from reference gene primer amplification. Produced via immunoSEQ multiplex PCR; TCRdb's table is partial and in-frame only. V and J calls and clone size are as listed in that table; D and trimming were resolved from the DNA. Altogether some 180,000 clones are present, under 80% being singletons, with the ten largest covering approximately 15%. The CDR3 sequence is 14 residues long. The germline V and J ends were trimmed by 0 bases and 4 bases, with 9 bases remaining between them. Per germline, CDR1 LGHNA and CDR2 YNFKEQ.

This clonotype was sampled from a man in his forties or fifties who had recovered from COVID-19. This chain uses TRBV4-2 with TRBJ1-2; no clear D. Source material: peripheral blood. CDR3 DNA sequence: TGTGCCAGCAGCCAAGATCAAGCCACCTATGGCTACACCTTC. This sequence encodes CASSQDQATYGYTF.